These 25 T cell receptor beta chains share one sample of origin, sequenced in a study of control samples from healthy donors and cancer patients. Assay: immunoSEQ multiplex PCR; the TCRdb copy retains only in-frame clones and omits some. Among over 110,000 clones, approximately 92% were seen once, and the ten largest hold 11%. Sample: blood. The source of these receptors is a man aged 30 to 39 in good health.

This clone was found a few times. Other DNA sequences in this sample translate to the same CDR3. The V and J genes are TRBV18 and TRBJ2-3; 8 nucleotides line up with TRBD1. This CDR3 comprises 16 residues. J was trimmed by 2 bases and V by 2 bases; bases with no gene match: 6. Looked up from germline, CDR1 is KGHSH and CDR2 is LQKENI. The CDR3 spells CASSPAGQGITDTQYF. CDR3 DNA: TGTGCCAGCTCACCAGCCGGACAGGGCATCACAGATACGCAGTATTTT.

The chain couples TRBV9 to TRBJ2-1; 7 nucleotides match TRBD2. The junction had 2 bases not matched to a gene; V was cut back by 0 bases and J by 2 bases. Germline V lookup: CDR1 SGDLS, CDR2 YYNGEE. The length of the CDR3 is 15 residues. The CDR3 loop is CASSVGSGTYNEQFF. CDR3 DNA sequence: TGTGCCAGCAGCGTAGGGAGCGGGACCTACAATGAGCAGTTCTTC.

The chain recombines TRBV2 with TRBJ1-6; D is uncertain. Per germline, CDR1 SNHLY and CDR2 FYNNEI. Trimming took 8 bases from V and 7 from J, leaving 12 bases between them. CDR3 size: 13 residues. The CDR3 nucleotides read TGTGCCAGCTCGAGGCAGAGGAATTCACCCCTCCACTTT. The encoded protein is CASSRQRNSPLHF.

The chain recombines TRBV2 with TRBJ2-1, with 13 bases identical to TRBD2. The CDR3 is made up of 15 amino acids. The trim removed 4 bases at V and 9 bases at J, leaving 6 bases unmatched. Germline V gene sequence: CDR1 SNHLY, CDR2 FYNNEI. Here the CDR3 DNA reads TGTGCCAGCAGTGTTTCAGGACTAGCGGGAGTTGAGCAGTTCTTC. It codes for CASSVSGLAGVEQFF. The complete variable domain, with remaining parts taken from reference TRBV2 and TRBJ2-1, reads EPEVTQTPSHQVTQMGQEVILRCVPISNHLYFYWYRQILGQKVEFLVSFYNNEISEKSEIFDDQFSVERPDGSNFTLKIRSTKLEDSAMYFCASSVSGLAGVEQFFGPGTRLTVL.

The rearrangement links TRBV5-8 to TRBJ2-1; no reliable D call. The CDR3 covers 12 residues. CDR1 and CDR2 from the germline V gene are SGHTS and YDEGEE. V gave up 4 bases and J gave up 12 bases, with 14 bases separating them. The CDR3 reads CASSPTRLGQFF. For the CDR3, the DNA is TGTGCCAGCAGCCCGACACGTCTGGGGCAGTTCTTC.

This chain's CDR3 is CASSFQVKETQYF. The CDR3 DNA follows: TGTGCCAGCAGTTTCCAGGTTAAAGAGACCCAGTACTTC. The chain is built from TRBV28 and TRBJ2-5; no firm D call. Germline V gene data show CDR1 as MDHEN and CDR2 as SYDVKM. The CDR3 loop spans 13 amino acids. The germline V and J ends were trimmed by 3 bases and 3 bases, with 8 bases remaining between them.

The chain has TRBV27 and TRBJ1-5, with 7 bases that match TRBD1. Trimming at V came to 5 bases and at J to 3 bases, leaving 7 bases not matched to a gene. Per the germline V gene, CDR1 is MNHEY and CDR2 is SMNVEV (reference sequence). The CDR3 sequence is 15 residues long. CDR3 region: CASSVTTGYNQPQHF. In DNA, the CDR3 is TGTGCCAGCAGTGTCACGACAGGGTACAATCAGCCCCAGCATTTT.

The rearrangement links TRBV2 to TRBJ1-2; no definite D call. The CDR3 spans 14 residues. Germline V gene data show CDR1 as SNHLY and CDR2 as FYNNEI. V was clipped by 4 bases and J by 8 bases, with 17 bases between them. CDR3 sequence reads: CASSAMPFMWGYTF. CDR3 DNA: TGTGCCAGCAGTGCTATGCCTTTTATGTGGGGCTACACCTTC.

The chain joins TRBV28 to TRBJ1-1; 10 bases match TRBD1. CDR3 size: 17 residues. The germline CDR1 and CDR2 sequences are MDHEN and SYDVKM. J was trimmed by 6 bases and V by 6 bases; bases with no gene match: 16. CDR3 in amino acids: CASSPPRQGASKAEAFF. The CDR3 DNA reads as TGTGCCAGCAGCCCACCCCGACAGGGGGCTTCGAAAGCTGAAGCTTTCTTT.

V usage is TRBV4-1 and J usage is TRBJ2-7; D possibly corresponds to TRBD1 (5 bases). In germline, CDR1 is MGHRA, CDR2 YSYEKL. This CDR3 has 13 amino acids. Trimming took 2 bases from V and 3 from J, leaving 8 bases between them. The CDR3 here is CASSQRQYYEQYF. CDR3 bases: TGCGCCAGCAGCCAAAGACAGTACTACGAGCAGTACTTC.

The V gene is TRBV28, the J gene TRBJ2-7; no clear D gene. CDR3 size: 11 residues. Germline CDR1 MDHEN, CDR2 SYDVKM. V lost 2 bases and J 3 bases, leaving 2 bases between the germline ends. DNA of the CDR3: TGTGCCAGCAGTTTACGCTACGAGCAGTACTTC. It codes for CASSLRYEQYF.

The CDR3 loop is CASSDSRETDTQYF. CDR3 bases: TGTGCCAGCAGTGACTCGCGGGAGACAGATACGCAGTATTTT. This chain links TRBV6-4 with TRBJ2-3; TRBD2 matches 7 bases. Germline V lookup: CDR1 MRHNA, CDR2 SNTAGT. V was pared by 0 bases and J by 3 bases, with 0 bases of the junction left unmatched. This CDR3 region has 14 residues.

The chain combines TRBV14 with TRBJ2-5, with D uncertain. The CDR3 covers 14 residues. Trimming left V 1 base short and J 0 bases short, with 6 bases between. Looked up from germline, CDR1 is SGHDN and CDR2 is FVKESK. The CDR3: CASSQASDQETQYF. CDR3 sequence (DNA): TGTGCCAGCAGCCAAGCGTCAGACCAAGAGACCCAGTACTTC.

Comments on this clone: At one of its ends the junction is not consistent with the germline gene, which may arise from a read error. As DNA, the CDR3 is TGCAGCGCCCCCGACAGAGCCTTT. Translation: CSAPDRAF. The chain has TRBV29-1 and TRBJ1-1, with a tentative D call TRBD1 (5 bases). The V gene's germline CDR1 is SQVTM and CDR2 ANQGSEA. CDR3 size: 8 residues.

The V call is TRBV2, the J call TRBJ1-6; D may be TRBD1 (5 bases). V lost 11 bases and J lost 5, with 10 bases in between. CDR3 size: 12 residues. CDR1 is SNHLY, CDR2 FYNNEI, per germline. CDR3 coding DNA: TGTGCCCGGGGGGACGATAATTCACCCCTCCACTTT. It codes for CARGDDNSPLHF.

The rearrangement joins TRBV3-1 (or the pseudogene TRBV3-2) to TRBJ2-2; 8 nucleotides match TRBD2. This CDR3 contains 16 residues. Per the germline V gene, CDR1 is LGHDT and CDR2 is YNNKEL (reference sequence). Unmatched junction bases numbered 7, after V lost 4 bases and J lost 3 bases. Here the CDR3 DNA reads TGTGCCAGCAGCCTTGCCGGGACTAGTTACACCGGGGAGCTGTTTTTT. Translated: CASSLAGTSYTGELFF.

The chain combines TRBV30 with TRBJ2-3, with TRBD2 matching 10 bases. The germline V gene has CDR1 GTSNPN and CDR2 SVGIG (reference sequence). V lost 4 bases, J lost 6 bases, and 4 bases stayed unmatched. This CDR3 region has 13 residues. The CDR3 DNA reads as TGTGCCTGGATTCTAGCGGGAGCTGATACGCAGTATTTT. The encoded protein is CAWILAGADTQYF.

The chain carries TRBV2 and TRBJ2-1, with D possibly TRBD2 on 6 matching bases. Germline V CDR1 and CDR2: SNHLY, FYNNEI. There are 12 residues in the CDR3. Deletions cut 5 bases from V and 8 bases from J, with 10 bases between. Here the CDR3 reads CASSILAYEQFF. CDR3 sequence (DNA): TGTGCCAGCAGTATCCTAGCGTATGAGCAGTTCTTC.

The chain has TRBV15 and TRBJ1-3; unclear D gene. Germline CDR1 is LNHNV and CDR2 is YYDKDF (reference sequence). Trimming pared 0 bases from V and 2 bases from J, leaving 2 bases between. This CDR3 comprises 13 residues. In DNA form, the CDR3 reads TGTGCCACCAGCAGAGATCCTGGAAACACCATATATTTT. It is translated as CATSRDPGNTIYF.

This sequence joins TRBV7-9 and TRBJ2-1, with 9 nucleotides matching TRBD2. From germline, CDR1 is SEHNR and CDR2 FQNEAQ (reference sequence). The CDR3 length is 16 residues. Trimming cost V 6 bases and J 4 bases; bases outside gene matches: 10. DNA of the CDR3: TGTGCCAGCAGAAATTCAGCTAGCGGGAATTACAATGAGCAGTTCTTC. Translating gives CASRNSASGNYNEQFF.

The J gene is TRBJ1-5, the V gene TRBV27; no definite D call. Germline V gene data show CDR1 as MNHEY and CDR2 as SMNVEV (reference sequence). This CDR3 contains 14 residues. V dropped 3 bases and J dropped 6 bases, with 12 bases sitting between them. CDR3 residues: CASSFRKWGQPQHF. CDR3 nucleotides: TGTGCCAGCAGTTTCCGAAAGTGGGGTCAGCCCCAGCATTTT.

This chain joins TRBV3-1 (or the pseudogene TRBV3-2) and TRBJ1-6; D is unclear. Germline V CDR1 and CDR2: LGHDT, YNNKEL (reference sequence). V was shortened by 0 bases and J by 8 bases, with 11 bases between the two germline ends. The CDR3 contains 15 residues. The CDR3 DNA reads TGTGCCAGCAGCCAAGATTTCTGGCCCGATTCACCCCTCCACTTT. This gives the protein CASSQDFWPDSPLHF.

V is TRBV29-1 and J is TRBJ2-5; D ambiguous. The germline V gene encodes CDR1 SQVTM and CDR2 ANQGSEA. The germline V and J ends were trimmed by 4 bases and 1 base, with 13 bases remaining between them. CDR3 length: 14 residues. The CDR3 nucleotides read TGCAGCGTTGCCCCTGGATCGTTCCAAGAGACCCAGTACTTC. Amino acids: CSVAPGSFQETQYF.

This clone was observed a handful of times. The chain carries TRBV7-2 and TRBJ1-2; D might be TRBD1 (6 bases). V was cut by 2 bases and J by 6 bases, with 10 bases left in between. This CDR3 region has 13 residues. Germline-derived CDR1 and CDR2 are SGHTA and FQGNSA. Here the CDR3 reads CASSLLAGDGYTF. The CDR3 DNA sequence: TGTGCCAGCAGCTTATTAGCAGGGGATGGCTACACCTTC.

The V call is TRBV28, the J call TRBJ1-3, with 7 bases that match TRBD1. The CDR3 is 15 amino acids. CDR1 and CDR2 (germline): MDHEN, SYDVKM. Germline trimming cut 5 bases from V and 0 bases from J; bases unmatched to any gene: 4. CDR3 sequence (DNA): TGTGCCAGCAGTATGACAGGGTACTCTGGAAACACCATATATTTT. Translating it yields CASSMTGYSGNTIYF.